This T cell receptor beta chain was documented in a study of technical replicates of blood from a few donors. The protocol was immunoSEQ multiplex PCR, while the TCRdb copy is restricted to in-frame clones and leaves out a portion. The sample holds fewer than 45,000 clones, around 96% seen once. The germline V gene encodes CDR1 SGHDT and CDR2 YYEEEE. The V end lost 9 bases, the J end lost 0 bases, and 13 bases lay between the germline ends. The CDR3 length is 14 residues. This TCR was sampled from a human donor in good health. The gene calls are TRBV5-6 and TRBJ2-1; D is uncertain. The specimen sequenced was T cells isolated from PBMCs. The CDR3 DNA reads as TGTGCCACCCACCGGAGCGCCTCCTACAATGAGCAGTTCTTC. This gives the protein CATHRSASYNEQFF.